The present TCR beta chain was sequenced within a study of blood T cell repertoires in COVID-19. The V and J ends lost 4 bases and 2 bases, in that order; junction bases with no gene match: 2. The germline V gene encodes CDR1 SGHAT and CDR2 FQNNGV. This CDR3 is built from 15 residues. Sequenced by immunoSEQ multiplex PCR; TCRdb stores in-frame clones only, minus some. This sample has about 240,000 clones, with 83% found just once. The receptor was isolated from a middle-aged woman who had been exposed to COVID-19. Sequenced: PBMCs or T cells enriched from blood (not recorded which). This chain joins TRBV11-2 and TRBJ2-6; 7 bases agree with TRBD1. The CDR3 DNA sequence: TGTGCCAGCAGCTACAGGGGTGCTGGGGCCAACGTCCTGACTTTC. Amino acid sequence: CASSYRGAGANVLTF.